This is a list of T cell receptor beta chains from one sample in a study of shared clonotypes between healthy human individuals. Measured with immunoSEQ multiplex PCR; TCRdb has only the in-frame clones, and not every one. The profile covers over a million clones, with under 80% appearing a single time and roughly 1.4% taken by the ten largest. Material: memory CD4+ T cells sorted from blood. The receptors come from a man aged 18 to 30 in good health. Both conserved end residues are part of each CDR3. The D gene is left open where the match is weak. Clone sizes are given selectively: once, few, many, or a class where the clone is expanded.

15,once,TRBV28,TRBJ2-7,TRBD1,CASSYRGLGRDEQYF,TGTGCCAGCAGCTACAGGGGTTTGGGGCGGGACGAGCAGTACTTC
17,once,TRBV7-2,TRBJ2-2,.,CASSQFIRGAGTGELFF,TGTGCCAGCAGTCAATTCATCAGGGGCGCCGGCACCGGGGAGCTGTTTTTT
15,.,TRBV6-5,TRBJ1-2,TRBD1,CASSRGQRSNYGYTF,TGTGCCAGCTCCCGGGGACAGCGTAGTAACTATGGCTACACCTTC
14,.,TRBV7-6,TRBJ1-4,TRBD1,CASSRGQFVEKLFF,TGTGCCAGCAGCCGGGGACAGTTCGTTGAAAAACTGTTTTTT
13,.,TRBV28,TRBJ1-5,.,CASSLPGYQPQHF,TGTGCCAGCAGTTTACCGGGGTATCAGCCCCAGCATTTT
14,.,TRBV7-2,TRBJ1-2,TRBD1,CASTLGQGGYGYTF,TGTGCCAGCACCCTAGGACAGGGCGGATATGGCTACACCTTC
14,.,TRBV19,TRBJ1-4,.,CASSMRGRGEKLFF,TGTGCCAGTAGTATGCGGGGGCGTGGGGAAAAACTGTTTTTT
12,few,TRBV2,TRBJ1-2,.,CASGTEFYGYTF,TGTGCCAGCGGGACGGAGTTCTATGGCTACACCTTC
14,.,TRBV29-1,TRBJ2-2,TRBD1,CSVRTGTNTGELFF,TGCAGCGTCCGGACAGGAACCAACACCGGGGAGCTGTTTTTT
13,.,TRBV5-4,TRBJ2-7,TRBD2,CASSLAGNGEQYF,TGTGCCAGCAGTCTAGCGGGAAACGGCGAGCAGTACTTC
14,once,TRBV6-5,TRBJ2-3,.,CASSSGASTDTQYF,TGTGCCAGCAGTAGCGGAGCGAGCACAGATACGCAGTATTTT
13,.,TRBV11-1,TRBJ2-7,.,CASSLSHSHEQYF,TGTGCCAGCAGCTTATCCCACTCCCACGAGCAGTACTTC
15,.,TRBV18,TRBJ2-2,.,CASSPSLGITGELFF,TGTGCCAGCTCGCCTTCACTGGGGATCACCGGGGAGCTGTTTTTT
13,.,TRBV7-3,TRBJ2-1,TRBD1,CASSGDRDNEQFF,TGTGCCAGCAGCGGGGACAGAGACAATGAGCAGTTCTTC
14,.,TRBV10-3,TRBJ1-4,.,CAISEQPTNEKLFF,TGTGCCATCAGTGAACAACCAACTAATGAAAAACTGTTTTTT
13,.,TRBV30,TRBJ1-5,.,CAWSRQDNQPQHF,TGTGCCTGGAGCCGACAGGACAATCAGCCCCAGCATTTT
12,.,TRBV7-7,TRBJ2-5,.,CASASFGETQYF,TGTGCTAGCGCTAGCTTCGGCGAGACCCAGTACTTC
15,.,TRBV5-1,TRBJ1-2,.,CASSPYQGSGYGYTF,TGCGCCAGCAGCCCGTACCAGGGGAGCGGCTATGGCTACACCTTC
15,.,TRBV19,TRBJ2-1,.,CASSMMEHTYNEQFF,TGTGCCAGTAGTATGATGGAACATACCTACAATGAGCAGTTCTTC
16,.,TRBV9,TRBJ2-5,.,CASSVALDTAQETQYF,TGTGCCAGCAGCGTAGCTTTGGACACCGCCCAAGAGACCCAGTACTTC
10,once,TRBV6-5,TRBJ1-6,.,CASGGSPLHF,TGTGCCAGCGGAGGGTCACCCCTCCACTTT
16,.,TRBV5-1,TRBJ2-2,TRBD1,CASSPPGQGITGELFF,TGCGCCAGCAGCCCTCCGGGACAGGGGATCACCGGGGAGCTGTTTTTT
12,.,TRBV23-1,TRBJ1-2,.,CASLQTVYGYTF,TGCGCCAGCCTACAGACTGTCTATGGCTACACCTTC
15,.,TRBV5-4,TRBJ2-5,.,CASSLKGVGVETQYF,TGTGCCAGCAGCTTGAAAGGCGTGGGAGTGGAGACCCAGTACTTC
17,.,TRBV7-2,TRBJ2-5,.,CASSPRVGFLIGETQYF,TGTGCCAGCAGCCCCCGGGTCGGGTTCTTAATCGGAGAGACCCAGTACTTC
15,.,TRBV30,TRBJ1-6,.,CAWSKPRQGSSPLHF,TGTGCCTGGAGTAAGCCGCGGCAGGGTAGTTCACCCCTCCACTTT
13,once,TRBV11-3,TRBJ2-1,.,CASSLFSDNEQFF,TGTGCCAGCAGCTTATTCTCGGACAATGAGCAGTTCTTC
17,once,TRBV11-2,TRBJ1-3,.,CASSLEGRTNSGNTIYF,TGTGCCAGCAGCTTAGAGGGACGGACCAACTCTGGAAACACCATATATTTT
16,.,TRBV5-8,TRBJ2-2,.,CASSVYGTARTGELFF,TGTGCCAGCAGCGTCTACGGGACCGCGAGGACCGGGGAGCTGTTTTTT
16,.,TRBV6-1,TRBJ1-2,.,CASSEAMGGAIYGYTF,TGTGCCAGCAGTGAAGCAATGGGGGGCGCGATCTATGGCTACACCTTC
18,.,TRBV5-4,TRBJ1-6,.,CASSLNGGSGTLNSPLHF,TGTGCCAGCAGCTTGAATGGAGGGAGCGGGACCCTTAATTCACCCCTCCACTTT
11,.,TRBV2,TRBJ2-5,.,CASSVAMMEYF,TGTGCCAGCAGTGTCGCTATGATGGAGTACTTC
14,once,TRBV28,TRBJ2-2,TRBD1,CASLGTGVTGELFF,TGTGCCAGCCTCGGGACAGGGGTCACCGGGGAGCTGTTTTTT
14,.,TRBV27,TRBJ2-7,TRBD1,CARGFGTGSYEQYF,TGTGCCCGGGGGTTCGGGACAGGGTCCTACGAGCAGTACTTC
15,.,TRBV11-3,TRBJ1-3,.,CASSLGFGSGNTIYF,TGTGCCAGCAGCTTAGGGTTCGGCTCTGGAAACACCATATATTTT